This T cell receptor beta chain stems from a study of CD8 T cells in Susac syndrome. Random hexamers served to reverse transcribe roughly 0.5 to 1 ug RNA. TCRdb redid the calling of the immunoSEQ multiplex PCR reads with MiXCR, one entry per CDR3 protein. The repertoire consists of more than 110,000 distinct CDR3 sequences, with more than 85% occurring once and the leading ten covering about 0.14%. In its sample, this clonotype was seen a few times. The source is a human donor with Susac syndrome. Sequencing was done on a sample of CD4+ T cells from PBMCs.

CDR3 loop: CASSPADTQYF. CDR3 in DNA: TGTGCCAGCTCACCTGCAGATACGCAGTATTTT. The genes are TRBV18 and TRBJ2-3; D is unclear. The CDR3 has 11 amino acids. V was shortened by 3 bases and J by 4 bases, with 2 bases between the two germline ends. Germline CDR1 is KGHSH and CDR2 is LQKENI.